This T cell receptor (beta chain) emerged from a study of cytomegalovirus exposure and HLA in healthy donors. Study outcomes and limitations: Cytomegalovirus association was assigned to 170 or so TCR beta chains. TCR clusters originating in the first cohort tended to co-occur in the 120 validation repertoires, according to a later analysis. In vitro checks showed that three CMV-associated chains really do target CMV antigens.

Separate from the roughly 700-subject first cohort, the roughly 120-subject validation cohort was the one that the donors belonged to. CDR3 size: 15 residues. CDR1 and CDR2 from the germline V gene are SEHNR and FQNEAQ (reference sequence). V lost 3 bases to trimming and J lost 3 bases, with 12 bases between them. Here immunoSEQ multiplex PCR was the method, and the copy in TCRdb shows in-frame clones only, minus some. The sample shows under 150,000 clones, about 88% of them seen only once. With respect to this clone: The antigen is undetermined.

The chain employs TRBV7-9 and TRBJ2-1, with a tentative D call TRBD2 (7 bases). Sequenced material: PBMCs. The receptor comes from a man aged 18 to 29 in good health and CMV-seropositive. The CDR3: CASSLAGASYNEQFF. For the CDR3, the DNA is TGTGCCAGCAGCTTGGCGGGGGCCAGCTACAATGAGCAGTTCTTC.